The present T cell receptor (beta chain) was sequenced within a study of T cell responses to AZD1222 COVID-19 vaccine. Clones were read by immunoSEQ multiplex PCR, and TCRdb kept only the in-frame ones, dropping some. The table records tens of thousands of clones, less than 95% of them present only once. Note on this clone: The antigen is not known.

The CDR3 extends over 14 amino acids. Trimming left V 6 bases short and J 3 bases short, with 14 bases between. Germline CDR1 is KGHSH and CDR2 is LQKENI. General observations from the study: Baseline seropositivity occurred in only six or seven AZD1222 recipients. Donors were mostly white British, more females; clonal diversity possibly underestimated.

The sample was peripheral blood, taken 28 days after the second AZD1222 dose. This TCR was recovered from an adult who received the AZD1222 COVID-19 vaccine. The chain links TRBV18 to TRBJ1-2, with a possible D match to TRBD1 (5 bases). DNA of the CDR3: TGTGCCAGCTCCCCCGTCGAGGGGCACTATGGCTACACCTTC. It yields the protein CASSPVEGHYGYTF.